This T cell receptor beta chain comes out of a study of cytomegalovirus exposure and HLA in healthy donors. Across the whole study: The study placed around 80% of its roughly 410 genotyped donors in the Caucasian-associated ancestry cluster.

PCR primers comprised 60 Vbeta and 13 Jbeta primers. The data were produced by immunoSEQ multiplex PCR, yet TCRdb's version contains in-frame clones alone and is incomplete. The sample lists 60,000 to 65,000 clones; around 68% were seen once. CDR1 is SGHRS, CDR2 YFSETQ, per germline. With 6 bases removed from V and 0 bases from J, the gap between germline ends came to 6 bases. CDR3 size: 12 residues. Study findings and constraints: Compared with the roughly 670-donor mean, an Asian-associated ancestry cluster reportedly had fewer N-insertions, according to a later analysis. For most subjects, TCR beta sequences were reported to predict HLA-A and HLA-B alleles with accuracy. Indistinguishability led to the exclusion of some V segments, TRBV6-2 and TRBV6-3 included.

This clone was picked up one time. Its target is unknown. The TCR sequence derives from a man between 45 and 60 years old in good health and CMV-seropositive. The chain uses TRBV5-1 and TRBJ1-1; D possibly corresponds to TRBD1 (6 bases). The specimen was PBMCs. CDR3 in DNA: TGCGCCAGCACAGGGGTGAACACTGAAGCTTTCTTT. Protein product: CASTGVNTEAFF.